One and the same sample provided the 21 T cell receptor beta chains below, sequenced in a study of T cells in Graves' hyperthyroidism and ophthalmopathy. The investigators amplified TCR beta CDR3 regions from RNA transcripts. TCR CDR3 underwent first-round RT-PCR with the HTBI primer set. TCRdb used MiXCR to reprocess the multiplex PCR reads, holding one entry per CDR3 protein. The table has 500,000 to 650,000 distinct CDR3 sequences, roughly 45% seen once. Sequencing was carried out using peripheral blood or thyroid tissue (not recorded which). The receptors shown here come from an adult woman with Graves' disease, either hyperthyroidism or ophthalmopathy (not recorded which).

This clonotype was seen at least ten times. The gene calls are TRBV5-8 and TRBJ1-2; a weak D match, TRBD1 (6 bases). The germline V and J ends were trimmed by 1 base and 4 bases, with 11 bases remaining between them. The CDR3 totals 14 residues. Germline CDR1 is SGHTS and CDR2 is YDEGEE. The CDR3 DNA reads TGTGCCAGCAGCTTGACAGGGAGAAGCTATGGCTACACCTTC. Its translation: CASSLTGRSYGYTF. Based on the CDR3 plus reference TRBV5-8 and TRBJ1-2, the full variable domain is EAGVTQSPTHLIKTRGQQATLRCSPISGHTSVYWYQQALGLGLQFLLWYDEGEERNRGNFPPRFSGRQFPNYSSELNVNALELEDSALYLCASSLTGRSYGYTFGSGTRLTVV.

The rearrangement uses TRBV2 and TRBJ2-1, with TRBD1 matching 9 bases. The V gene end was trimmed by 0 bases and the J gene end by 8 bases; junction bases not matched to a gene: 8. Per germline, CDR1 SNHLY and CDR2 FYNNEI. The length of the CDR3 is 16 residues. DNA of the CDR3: TGTGCCAGCAGTGAAGCTACGGACAGGGGAGCGGATGAGCAGTTCTTC. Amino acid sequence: CASSEATDRGADEQFF.

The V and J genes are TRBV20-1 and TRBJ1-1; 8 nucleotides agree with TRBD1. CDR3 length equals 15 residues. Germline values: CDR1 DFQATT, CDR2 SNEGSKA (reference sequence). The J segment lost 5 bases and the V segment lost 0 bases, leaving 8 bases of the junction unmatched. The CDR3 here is CSARDQGAGETEAFF. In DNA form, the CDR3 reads TGCAGTGCTAGAGATCAGGGGGCGGGGGAAACTGAAGCTTTCTTT.

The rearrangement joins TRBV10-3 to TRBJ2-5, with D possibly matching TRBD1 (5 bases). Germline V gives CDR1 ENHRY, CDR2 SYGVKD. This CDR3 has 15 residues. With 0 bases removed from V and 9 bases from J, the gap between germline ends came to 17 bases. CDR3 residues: CAISESRQGNQPQYF. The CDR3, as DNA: TGTGCCATCAGTGAGTCGAGGCAGGGCAATCAGCCCCAGTACTTC.

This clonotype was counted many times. CDR3 DNA: TGTGCCAGCAGTCGACGACAGGGGGTGGCTGGAAACACCATATATTTT. Its translation is CASSRRQGVAGNTIYF. This chain connects TRBV12-3 or TRBV12-4 to TRBJ1-3; the match to TRBD1 covers 9 bases. The CDR3 has 16 amino acids. V shed 5 bases, J shed 2 bases, and the junction held 7 bases outside the gene matches.

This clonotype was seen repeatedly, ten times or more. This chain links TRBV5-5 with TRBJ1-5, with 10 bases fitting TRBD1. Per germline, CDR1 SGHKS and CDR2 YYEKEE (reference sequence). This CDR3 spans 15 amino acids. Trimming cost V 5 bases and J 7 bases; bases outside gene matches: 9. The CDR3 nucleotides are TGTGCCAGCAGGCCGGGACAGGGGCCGCTCCAGCCCCAGCATTTT. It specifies CASRPGQGPLQPQHF.

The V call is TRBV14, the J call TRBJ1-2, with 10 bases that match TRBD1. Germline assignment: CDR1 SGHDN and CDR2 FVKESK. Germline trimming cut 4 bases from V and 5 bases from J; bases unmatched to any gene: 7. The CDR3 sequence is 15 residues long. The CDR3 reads CASSRDRGRRYGYTF. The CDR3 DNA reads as TGTGCCAGCAGCCGAGACAGGGGGCGGAGATATGGCTACACCTTC.

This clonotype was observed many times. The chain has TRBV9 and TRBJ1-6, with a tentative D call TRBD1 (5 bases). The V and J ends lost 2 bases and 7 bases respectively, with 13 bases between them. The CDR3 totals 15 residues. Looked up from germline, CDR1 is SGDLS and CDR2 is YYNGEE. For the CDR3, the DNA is TGTGCCAGCAGCGTTGGGTTGGGGCGGAATTCACCCCTCCACTTT. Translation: CASSVGLGRNSPLHF.

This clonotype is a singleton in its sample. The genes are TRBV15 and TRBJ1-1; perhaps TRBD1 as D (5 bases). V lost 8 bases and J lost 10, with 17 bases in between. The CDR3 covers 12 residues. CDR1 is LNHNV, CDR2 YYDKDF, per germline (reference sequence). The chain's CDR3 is CATSAGIVGAFF. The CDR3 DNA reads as TGTGCCACCTCAGCAGGGATCGTGGGAGCTTTCTTT. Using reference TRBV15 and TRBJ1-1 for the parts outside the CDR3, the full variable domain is DAMVIQNPRYQVTQFGKPVTLSCSQTLNHNVMYWYQQKSSQAPKLLFHYYDKDFNNEADTPDNFQSRRPNTSFCFLDIRSPGLGDTAMYLCATSAGIVGAFFGQGTRLTVV.

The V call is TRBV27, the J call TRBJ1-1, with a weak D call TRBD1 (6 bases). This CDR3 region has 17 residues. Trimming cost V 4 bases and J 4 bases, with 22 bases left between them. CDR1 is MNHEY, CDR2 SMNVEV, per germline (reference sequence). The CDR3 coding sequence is TGTGCCAGCAGTTCCCCCAGCAGGGCTAAGGGGGGCACTGAAGCTTTCTTT. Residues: CASSSPSRAKGGTEAFF.

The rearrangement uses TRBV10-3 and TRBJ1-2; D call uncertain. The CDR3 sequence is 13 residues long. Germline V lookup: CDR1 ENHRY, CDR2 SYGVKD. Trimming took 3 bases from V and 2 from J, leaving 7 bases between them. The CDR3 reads CAISEDWNYGYTF. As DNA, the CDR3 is TGTGCCATCAGTGAAGATTGGAACTATGGCTACACCTTC.

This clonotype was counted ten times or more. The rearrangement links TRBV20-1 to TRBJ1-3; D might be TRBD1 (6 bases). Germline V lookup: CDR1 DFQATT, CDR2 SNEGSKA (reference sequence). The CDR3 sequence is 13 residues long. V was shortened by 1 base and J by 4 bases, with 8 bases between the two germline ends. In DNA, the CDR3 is TGCAGTGCTAGAGGGACAGCGGGAAACACCATATATTTT. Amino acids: CSARGTAGNTIYF.

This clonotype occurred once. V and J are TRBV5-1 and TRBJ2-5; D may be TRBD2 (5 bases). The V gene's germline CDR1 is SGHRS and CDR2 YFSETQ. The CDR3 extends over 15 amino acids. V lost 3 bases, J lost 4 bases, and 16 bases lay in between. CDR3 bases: TGCGCCAGCAGCTCCACCGGGCGAGAGGGAGAGACCCAGTACTTC. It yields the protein CASSSTGREGETQYF.

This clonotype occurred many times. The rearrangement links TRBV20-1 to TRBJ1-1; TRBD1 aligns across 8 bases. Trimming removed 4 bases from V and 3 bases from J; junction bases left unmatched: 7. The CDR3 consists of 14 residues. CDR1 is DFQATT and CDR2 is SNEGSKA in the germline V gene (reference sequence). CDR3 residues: CSANQGAEDTEAFF. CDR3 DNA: TGCAGTGCTAATCAGGGGGCGGAGGACACTGAAGCTTTCTTT.

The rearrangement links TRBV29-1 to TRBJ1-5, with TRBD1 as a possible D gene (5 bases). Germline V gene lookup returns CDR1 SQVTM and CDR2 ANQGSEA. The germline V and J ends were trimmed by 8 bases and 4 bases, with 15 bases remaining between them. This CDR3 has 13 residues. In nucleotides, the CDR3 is TGCAGCTTATCGGGGGGTGGTAATCAGCCCCAGCATTTT. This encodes CSLSGGGNQPQHF.

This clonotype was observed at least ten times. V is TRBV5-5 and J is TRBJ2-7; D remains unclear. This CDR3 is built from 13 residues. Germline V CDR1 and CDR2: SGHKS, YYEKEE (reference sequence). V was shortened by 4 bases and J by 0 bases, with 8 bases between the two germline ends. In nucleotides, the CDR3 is TGTGCCAGCAGCCAACAGAGCTCCTACGAGCAGTACTTC. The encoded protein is CASSQQSSYEQYF.

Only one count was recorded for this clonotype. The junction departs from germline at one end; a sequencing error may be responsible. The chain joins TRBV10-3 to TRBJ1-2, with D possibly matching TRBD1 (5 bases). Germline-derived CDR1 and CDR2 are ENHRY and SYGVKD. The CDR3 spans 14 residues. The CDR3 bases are TGTGCCGTCAGTGCGGGCAGGGTGAACTTAGGCTACACCTTC. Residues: CAVSAGRVNLGYTF.

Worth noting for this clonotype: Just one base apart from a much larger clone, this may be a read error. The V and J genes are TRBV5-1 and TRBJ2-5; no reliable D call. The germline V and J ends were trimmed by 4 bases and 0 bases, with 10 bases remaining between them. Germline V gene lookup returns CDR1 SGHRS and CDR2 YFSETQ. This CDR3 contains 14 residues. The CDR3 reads CASSLLDDQETQYF. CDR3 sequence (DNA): TGCGCCAGCAGCCTTTTGGACGACCAAGAGACCCAGTACTTC.

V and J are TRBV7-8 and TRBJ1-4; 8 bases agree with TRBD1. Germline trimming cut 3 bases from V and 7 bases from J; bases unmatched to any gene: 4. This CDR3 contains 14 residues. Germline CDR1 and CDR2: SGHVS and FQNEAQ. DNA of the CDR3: TGTGCCAGCAGCTTTGGACAGGGTTTTGAAAAACTGTTTTTT. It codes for CASSFGQGFEKLFF.

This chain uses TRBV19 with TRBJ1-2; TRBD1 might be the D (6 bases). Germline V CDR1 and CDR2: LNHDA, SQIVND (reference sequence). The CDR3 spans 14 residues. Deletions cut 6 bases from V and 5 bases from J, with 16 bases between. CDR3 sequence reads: CASSTGTNPYGYTF. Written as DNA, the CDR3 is TGTGCCAGTAGCACCGGGACAAATCCGTATGGCTACACCTTC.

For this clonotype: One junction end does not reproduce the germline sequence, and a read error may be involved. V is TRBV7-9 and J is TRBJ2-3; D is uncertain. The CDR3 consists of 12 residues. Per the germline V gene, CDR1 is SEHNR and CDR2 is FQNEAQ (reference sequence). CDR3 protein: CASSLSTDTRYF. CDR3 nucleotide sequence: TGTGCCAGCAGCTTGAGTACCGATACGCGGTATTTT.